This T cell receptor beta chain is drawn from a study of blood T cell repertoires in COVID-19. This CDR3 is 13 amino acids long. The V and J ends lost 9 bases and 0 bases respectively, with 9 bases between them. The germline V gene encodes CDR1 MRHNA and CDR2 SNTAGT. The authors' processing: Cell counts per sample came from amplifying reference gene primers. TCRdb's table, derived via immunoSEQ multiplex PCR, lists solely in-frame clones and lacks some. That table furnishes V, J and clone size, whereas the DNA furnished D and trimming. In the table there are about 54,000 clones, 88% of which are singletons.

The TCR originated in a man between 60 and 75 years old with active COVID-19. This sequence joins TRBV6-4 and TRBJ1-5; D not certain. Sequencing input: peripheral blood. The CDR3 nucleotides read TGTGCCAGTCTAGATCCTAGCAATCAGCCCCAGCATTTT. The encoded protein is CASLDPSNQPQHF.